In its sample, the clone carrying this T cell receptor beta chain was seen a few times. What it binds is not known. The entry originates in a study of identical twins. Overall study findings and caveats: Cross-sectional statistical analysis, not tracking of the same donors, underpinned the conclusions. Where out-of-frame alpha sequences were twin-shared, they showed excess low generation probability. Within cord blood, abundant beta clonotypes carried fewer insertions, but memory repertoires showed no such trend.

Each CDR3 protein is one row after TCRdb ran MiXCR on the 5' RACE reads. The table lists approximately 490,000 distinct CDR3 sequences, approximately 20% of them singletons. The germline gives CDR1 SGHTA, CDR2 FQGNSA. The CDR3 length is 11 residues. The ends were cut back, 6 bases at V and 9 bases at J, with 11 bases in the middle. The same data also went into a second study, on yellow fever vaccine responses in identical twins.

This receptor was obtained from a woman under 30 in good health. The rearrangement uses TRBV7-2 and TRBJ2-5; D gene ambiguous. The sequenced sample was CD4+ T cells sorted from blood. The CDR3 sequence is CASRPGWAQYF. The CDR3 DNA reads as TGTGCCAGCAGACCCGGTTGGGCCCAGTACTTC. Together with reference TRBV7-2 and TRBJ2-5, the CDR3 gives the full variable domain: GAGVSQSPSNKVTEKGKDVELRCDPISGHTALYWYRQSLGQGLEFLIYFQGNSAPDKSGLPSDRFSAERTGGSVSTLTIQRTQQEDSAVYLCASRPGWAQYFGPGTRLLVL.